This T cell receptor beta chain was captured in a study of cytomegalovirus exposure and HLA in healthy donors. Regarding the study as a whole: Donors were assumed by presence/absence analyses to have roughly uniform sequencing depth.

The study ran its PCR with 60 Vbeta and 13 Jbeta primers. This table comes from immunoSEQ multiplex PCR, and its TCRdb copy is limited to in-frame clones, with some not included. The sample contains about 190,000 clones, around 75% of which appear only once. To note about this clone: Its antigen is still unknown.

V was cut by 6 bases and J by 2 bases, with 11 bases left in between. This CDR3 has 14 amino acids. Germline-derived CDR1 and CDR2 are MGHRA and YSYEKL. The chain has TRBV4-1 and TRBJ2-1; D possibly corresponds to TRBD2 (5 bases). Sequenced: PBMCs. This TCR came from a woman aged 30 to 39 in good health and CMV-seronegative. CDR3 sequence (DNA): TGCGCCAGCAGAACCGAGCGGACCTACAATGAGCAGTTCTTC. Encoded protein: CASRTERTYNEQFF.